What follows describes a single TCR beta chain. As yet, its antigen is unknown. This entry comes from a study of T cell repertoires in cytomegalovirus infection. Germline V CDR1 and CDR2: MNHEY, SMNVEV (reference sequence). Trimming took 5 bases from V and 0 from J, leaving 14 bases between them. CDR3 size: 15 residues. The study, taken as a whole, reports: Ex vivo, HLA-C-restricted CMV-specific TCR beta clonotypes prevailed over the rest of the response.

Each CDR3 protein is one row after TCRdb ran MiXCR on the reads. The table includes roughly 920,000 distinct CDR3 sequences, roughly 30% detected once. The V gene is TRBV27, the J gene TRBJ2-7; TRBD1 or TRBD2 may be the D gene (5 bases each). This material consisted of cultured CD8+ T cells from PBMCs, taken from culture after CMV antigen stimulation. The TCR was taken from a human donor in good health (CMV status not recorded). Some clones in this sample may be carry-over from other donors' samples. The CDR3 reads CASSPPAGSSYEQYF. The CDR3 bases are TGTGCCAGCAGTCCCCCGGCAGGGAGCTCCTACGAGCAGTACTTC.